This T cell receptor (beta chain) was retrieved from a study of T-cell reconstitution after alpha-beta-depleted transplantation in children. The ends lost 5 bases at V and 2 bases at J; junction bases unmatched: 7. This CDR3 has 15 residues. Per the germline V gene, CDR1 is MNHEY and CDR2 is SMNVEV (reference sequence). Using unique molecular identifiers, the investigators prepared the TCRbeta library. Each CDR3 protein gets one entry after TCRdb re-called the PCR reads with MiXCR. The table has more than 550,000 distinct CDR3 sequences, approximately 10% seen once; the top ten hold 4%. This clonotype was seen a handful of times.

The source material was PBMCs from the stem cell graft donor, sampled from the stem cell graft. The TCR comes from a human donor who donated a stem cell graft to a child with acute myeloid leukemia. The chain couples TRBV27 to TRBJ2-3, with 7 bases aligning to TRBD2. The CDR3 reads CASSPGLGFTDTQYF. The CDR3 DNA sequence: TGTGCCAGCAGTCCTGGACTAGGATTCACAGATACGCAGTATTTT.